This record looks at one T cell receptor (beta chain) sequence and its context. This CDR3 comprises 15 residues. Germline assignment: CDR1 SGHTA and CDR2 FQGNSA. Germline trimming cut 1 base from V and 5 bases from J; bases unmatched to any gene: 5. The repertoire was sequenced with immunoSEQ multiplex PCR; TCRdb's copy has only in-frame clones and lacks some. The repertoire holds 250,000 to 400,000 clones, with around 90% as singletons. The sample is drawn from a study of cytomegalovirus exposure and HLA in healthy donors. The donors were members of the roughly 120-subject validation cohort (separate from the approximately 670-subject first cohort).

This clonotype was obtained from a woman aged 30 to 39 in good health and CMV-seropositive. This rearrangement joins TRBV7-2 to TRBJ2-7; TRBD2 matches 10 bases. Specimen: PBMCs. The CDR3 spells CASSLEGLARHEQYF. The DNA of the CDR3 is TGTGCCAGCAGCTTAGAGGGACTAGCGAGGCACGAGCAGTACTTC.